The next 30 T cell receptor beta chains were all read from a single sample in a study of Ad26.COV2.S vaccination and SARS-CoV-2 variants (dated by TCRdb to the early 2020s). The time point label, read with the paper, signifies: individuals recovered from natural SARS-CoV-2 infection. Library preparation used the immunoSEQ multiplex PCR assay. TCRdb stores this immuneACCESS table with in-frame sequences only. Part of the clones is absent; in the studies checked, under half of the shortfall reflects unresolved V genes, and no reason is known for the rest. A total of 85,000 to 95,000 clones appear in this sample, 82% of them only once. The biggest ten clones account for roughly 15% of the sample. This material consisted of peripheral blood, taken after recovery from COVID-19. The receptors shown here come from a human donor who had recovered from COVID-19.

The table lists this clone with a few counts. The chain has TRBV10-2 and TRBJ1-1, with 10 positions matching TRBD1. The V and J ends lost 9 bases and 5 bases, in that order; junction bases with no gene match: 6. The length of the CDR3 is 13 residues. Germline V gene data show CDR1 as WSHSY and CDR2 as SAAADI. CDR3 loop: CASRQGAWTEAFF. The CDR3 bases are TGCGCCAGTAGACAGGGGGCTTGGACTGAAGCTTTCTTT.

J is TRBJ1-3 and V is TRBV29-1; D unclear. Germline CDR1 reads SQVTM; CDR2 reads ANQGSEA. The CDR3 runs to 15 residues. The V gene lost 4 bases and the J gene lost 0 bases, with 13 bases spanning the gap. The CDR3 nucleotides are TGCAGCGTTGCCATGAGACTGCCCTCTGGAAACACCATATATTTT. Protein sequence: CSVAMRLPSGNTIYF.

The chain combines TRBV5-1 with TRBJ1-1; no firm D call. This CDR3 spans 13 amino acids. Looked up from germline, CDR1 is SGHRS and CDR2 is YFSETQ. Trimming left V 4 bases short and J 0 bases short, with 7 bases between. Written as DNA, the CDR3 is TGCGCCAGCAGCATGGACCTGAACACTGAAGCTTTCTTT. Translated, it gives CASSMDLNTEAFF.

CDR3 sequence reads: CASSLGAQNTGELFF. In DNA form, the CDR3 reads TGTGCCAGCAGCTTAGGGGCCCAGAACACCGGGGAGCTGTTTTTT. This chain uses TRBV11-2 with TRBJ2-2; D unclear. There are 15 residues in the CDR3. The V gene's germline CDR1 is SGHAT and CDR2 FQNNGV. The V gene lost 1 base and the J gene lost 1 base, with 7 bases spanning the gap.

The genes are TRBV5-1 and TRBJ1-1; D gene ambiguous. The V end lost 0 bases, the J end lost 7 bases, and 7 bases lay between the germline ends. Per germline, CDR1 SGHRS and CDR2 YFSETQ. The CDR3 spans 12 residues. For the CDR3, the DNA is TGCGCCAGCAGCTTGGGCGTCGATGAAGCTTTCTTT. Translation gives CASSLGVDEAFF.

J is TRBJ2-1 and V is TRBV9; D gene unclear. V dropped 3 bases and J dropped 5 bases, with 3 bases sitting between them. Germline CDR1 is SGDLS and CDR2 is YYNGEE. The CDR3 has 11 residues. CDR3 coding DNA: TGTGCCAGCAGCGCGAACAATGAGCAGTTCTTC. Translated: CASSANNEQFF. Looking up the rest from reference TRBV9 and TRBJ2-1 gives the full variable domain: DSGVTQTPKHLITATGQRVTLRCSPRSGDLSVYWYQQSLDQGLQFLIQYYNGEERAKGNILERFSAQQFPDLHSELNLSSLELGDSALYFCASSANNEQFFGPGTRLTVL.

This clone was observed a single time. The chain uses TRBV7-9 and TRBJ2-7, with 7 bases fitting TRBD1. The CDR3 totals 16 residues. Germline V lookup: CDR1 SEHNR, CDR2 FQNEAQ (reference sequence). The V and J ends lost 4 bases and 2 bases, in that order; junction bases with no gene match: 11. The CDR3 bases are TGTGCCAGCAGCTCTATTCGGGACAGCCGGCCCTACGAGCAGTACTTC. Residues: CASSSIRDSRPYEQYF.

This chain joins TRBV4-1 and TRBJ2-5, with D perhaps being TRBD1 or TRBD2 (6 bases each). V lost 0 bases, J lost 2 bases, and 13 bases lay in between. CDR3 length equals 16 residues. Germline lookup yields CDR1 MGHRA and CDR2 YSYEKL. The CDR3 DNA sequence: TGCGCCAGCAGCCAAGATGACGGGGGCAGGCAAGAGACCCAGTACTTC. The encoded protein is CASSQDDGGRQETQYF.

J is TRBJ1-5 and V is TRBV28; 7 nucleotides line up with TRBD1. There are 16 residues in the CDR3. Trimming took 2 bases from V and 4 from J; bases not matched to a gene: 8. Germline V gene sequence: CDR1 MDHEN, CDR2 SYDVKM. CDR3 sequence reads: CASSLRGTDQNQPQHF. Written as DNA, the CDR3 is TGTGCCAGCAGTTTAAGAGGGACAGACCAAAATCAGCCCCAGCATTTT.

This clone was detected only once. V is TRBV29-1 and J is TRBJ1-2, with D possibly being TRBD1 (5 bases). This CDR3 is 15 amino acids long. With 4 bases removed from V and 4 bases from J, the gap between germline ends came to 19 bases. The germline V gene has CDR1 SQVTM and CDR2 ANQGSEA. The CDR3 region has the DNA TGCAGCGTTGCCCTCGGTACGGGGGTGACCTATGGCTACACCTTC. It yields the protein CSVALGTGVTYGYTF.

V and J are TRBV11-3 and TRBJ2-1; weak D call: TRBD2 (6 bases). This CDR3 region has 14 residues. The germline V gene has CDR1 SGHNT and CDR2 YENEEA. The V gene lost 6 bases and the J gene lost 7 bases, with 16 bases spanning the gap. Here the CDR3 reads CASSLPGLGNEQFF. The DNA for the CDR3 is TGTGCCAGCAGTCTCCCGGGACTCGGGAATGAGCAGTTCTTC.

The V and J genes are TRBV5-4 and TRBJ1-1, with 10 bases fitting TRBD1. V shed 5 bases, J shed 5 bases, and the junction held 6 bases outside the gene matches. The germline CDR1 and CDR2 sequences are SGHNT and YYREEE (reference sequence). The CDR3 contains 14 residues. The CDR3 spells CASSRQGAKTEAFF. The CDR3 DNA follows: TGTGCCAGCAGTCGACAGGGGGCAAAGACTGAAGCTTTCTTT.

This clone appeared a few times. The chain has TRBV10-3 and TRBJ1-1; no reliable D call. CDR3 length: 12 residues. V dropped 5 bases and J dropped 4 bases, with 8 bases sitting between them. CDR1 is ENHRY, CDR2 SYGVKD, per germline. The CDR3 sequence: CAISRDGTEAFF. The CDR3 nucleotides read TGTGCCATCAGTCGGGATGGCACTGAAGCTTTCTTT.

The V gene is TRBV10-3, the J gene TRBJ2-7; maybe TRBD2 (6 bases). Germline CDR1 reads ENHRY; CDR2 reads SYGVKD. CDR3 length equals 14 residues. The V gene lost 0 bases and the J gene lost 3 bases, with 9 bases spanning the gap. DNA for the CDR3: TGTGCCATCAGTGAGTCGGGACTGAACTACGAGCAGTACTTC. Residues: CAISESGLNYEQYF.

For the CDR3, the DNA is TGCGCCAGCAGCCCATCTTCGCAGCGAAGGATTTACAATGAGCAGTTCTTC. Amino acid sequence: CASSPSSQRRIYNEQFF. V gene TRBV5-1 combines with J gene TRBJ2-1; D not certain. With 4 bases removed from V and 4 bases from J, the gap between germline ends came to 21 bases. Looked up from germline, CDR1 is SGHRS and CDR2 is YFSETQ. The CDR3 consists of 17 residues.

The gene calls are TRBV2 and TRBJ1-6; TRBD1 matches at 7 bases. After removal of 7 bases from V and 10 bases from J, the junction contained 16 bases not matched to a gene. Per the germline V gene, CDR1 is SNHLY and CDR2 is FYNNEI. The CDR3 length is 16 residues. The CDR3 region has the DNA TGTGCCAGCAACCCATTCCGGACAGGCGCGGGATCACCCCTCCACTTT. The encoded protein is CASNPFRTGAGSPLHF. The full variable domain, completed using reference TRBV2 and TRBJ1-6, is EPEVTQTPSHQVTQMGQEVILRCVPISNHLYFYWYRQILGQKVEFLVSFYNNEISEKSEIFDDQFSVERPDGSNFTLKIRSTKLEDSAMYFCASNPFRTGAGSPLHFGNGTRLTVT.

The chain joins TRBV9 to TRBJ2-7; no firm D call. V shed 3 bases and J shed 5 bases, with 15 bases lying between them. The CDR3 is 14 amino acids. Germline V gives CDR1 SGDLS, CDR2 YYNGEE. For the CDR3, the DNA is TGTGCCAGCAGCGCTTCTCTGGTCCAGAACGAGCAGTACTTC. This translates into CASSASLVQNEQYF.

V gene TRBV5-5 combines with J gene TRBJ2-1; TRBD2 agrees at 9 bases. The junction had 9 bases not matched to a gene; V was cut back by 4 bases and J by 1 base. The germline V gene encodes CDR1 SGHKS and CDR2 YYEKEE (reference sequence). The CDR3 loop spans 17 amino acids. Written as DNA, the CDR3 is TGTGCCAGCAGCCCGACTAGCGGATGGGGTTCCTACAATGAGCAGTTCTTC. Translation gives CASSPTSGWGSYNEQFF.

The genes are TRBV9 and TRBJ2-2; D is undetermined. There are 14 residues in the CDR3. Trimming removed 5 bases from V and 8 bases from J, with 16 bases in between. CDR1 and CDR2 from the germline V gene are SGDLS and YYNGEE. The CDR3 nucleotides read TGTGCCAGCAGGGAACACTACAACCTAGGGGAGCTGTTTTTT. Its protein is CASREHYNLGELFF.

The chain is built from TRBV15 and TRBJ1-4; 7 bases are shared with TRBD1. After removal of 9 bases from V and 13 bases from J, the junction contained 8 bases not matched to a gene. Per the germline V gene, CDR1 is LNHNV and CDR2 is YYDKDF (reference sequence). The CDR3 extends over 11 amino acids. DNA for the CDR3: TGTGCCACTGAAGGGACAGACGGACTGTTTTTT. This codes for CATEGTDGLFF.

This clone was found once. The genes are TRBV6-2 or TRBV6-3 and TRBJ2-7; TRBD2 agrees at 9 bases. V shed 5 bases and J 7 bases; nucleotides not matched to a gene: 9. Germline assignment: CDR1 MNHEY and CDR2 SVGEGT. The length of the CDR3 is 14 residues. The CDR3 bases are TGTGCCAGCAGTCCCTTGACTAGCGGAGGTGAGCAGTACTTC. Its protein is CASSPLTSGGEQYF.

CDR3 DNA sequence: TGTGCCAGCAGCCGCTGGACAGGGGAAGACACAGATACGCAGTATTTT. Translation: CASSRWTGEDTDTQYF. The chain employs TRBV3-1 (or the pseudogene TRBV3-2) and TRBJ2-3, with TRBD1 matching 9 bases. The CDR3 contains 16 residues. J gave up 2 bases and V 4 bases, and 7 bases lay outside the gene matches. Germline V gene data show CDR1 as LGHDT and CDR2 as YNNKEL (reference sequence).

This chain joins TRBV27 and TRBJ2-7; D is unresolved. The V and J ends lost 0 bases and 4 bases respectively, with 7 bases between them. This CDR3 is 13 amino acids long. Per germline, CDR1 MNHEY and CDR2 SMNVEV (reference sequence). CDR3 sequence reads: CASSLSGVYEQYF. CDR3 coding DNA: TGTGCCAGCAGTTTATCGGGCGTATACGAGCAGTACTTC.

The gene calls are TRBV18 and TRBJ1-3; D remains ambiguous. The CDR3 has 15 residues. V dropped 0 bases and J dropped 1 base, with 7 bases sitting between them. Looked up from germline, CDR1 is KGHSH and CDR2 is LQKENI. CDR3 loop: CASSPPGLSGNTIYF. CDR3 in DNA: TGTGCCAGCTCACCACCGGGATTGTCTGGAAACACCATATATTTT.

V usage is TRBV20-1 and J usage is TRBJ1-1; D gene ambiguous. Germline V lookup: CDR1 DFQATT, CDR2 SNEGSKA (reference sequence). There are 11 residues in the CDR3. Trimming left V 4 bases short and J 0 bases short, with 3 bases between. The CDR3 loop reads CSATVNTEAFF. CDR3 nucleotides: TGCAGTGCTACAGTGAACACTGAAGCTTTCTTT.

This chain links TRBV11-1 with TRBJ1-5, with 9 bases aligning to TRBD1. Germline-derived CDR1 and CDR2 are SGHAT and FQDESV (reference sequence). V was pared by 3 bases and J by 2 bases, with 5 bases of the junction left unmatched. CDR3 length: 16 residues. CDR3 residues: CASSLGTGLGNQPQHF. In DNA form, the CDR3 reads TGTGCCAGCAGCTTGGGGACAGGGTTGGGCAATCAGCCCCAGCATTTT.

This clone was observed a few times. The V and J genes are TRBV4-2 and TRBJ2-3; unclear D gene. V was trimmed by 0 bases and J by 4 bases, leaving 14 bases between them. The CDR3 has 16 residues. Germline CDR1 and CDR2: LGHNA and YNFKEQ. The CDR3 is CASSQESVPRSDTQYF. For the CDR3, the DNA is TGTGCCAGCAGCCAAGAGTCCGTCCCTCGGTCAGATACGCAGTATTTT.

The chain carries TRBV7-3 and TRBJ1-1; D is uncertain. Germline lookup yields CDR1 SGHTA and CDR2 FQGTGA. The germline V and J ends were trimmed by 1 base and 3 bases, with 9 bases remaining between them. This CDR3 contains 14 residues. This CDR3 reads CASSLSGGDTEAFF. The CDR3, as DNA: TGTGCCAGCAGCTTAAGTGGTGGGGACACTGAAGCTTTCTTT.

In this sample, this clone turned up a few times. The gene calls are TRBV2 and TRBJ1-5, with a weak D call TRBD1 (5 bases). There are 14 residues in the CDR3. The V gene lost 8 bases and the J gene lost 3 bases, with 14 bases spanning the gap. From germline, CDR1 is SNHLY and CDR2 FYNNEI. The DNA of the CDR3 is TGTGCCAGCCTGGGAGTTGGGGCCAATCAGCCCCAGCATTTT. This translates into CASLGVGANQPQHF.

V gene TRBV7-2 combines with J gene TRBJ2-7; unclear D gene. Germline V gene data show CDR1 as SGHTA and CDR2 as FQGNSA. The CDR3 extends over 14 amino acids. The V end lost 1 base, the J end lost 0 bases, and 7 bases lay between the germline ends. The CDR3 DNA is TGTGCCAGCAGCTTAGACCTGGGCTCCTACGAGCAGTACTTC. Translating it yields CASSLDLGSYEQYF.